A selection of T cell receptor beta chains follows, all from one sample in a study of siplizumab effects on memory and regulatory T cells. Profiling relied on immunoSEQ multiplex PCR, and the TCRdb table lists in-frame clones only, not all of them. The data contain 85,000 to 130,000 clones, 91% of them singletons. The specimen was CD4+ T cells sorted from blood. The receptors were sampled from a human donor in good health. Some clones in this sample may be carry-over from other donors' samples. Both conserved end residues are part of each CDR3. A D gene is named only where the DNA matches it firmly. The size of a clone is reported for some rows only, either as once, few or many, or as a class for expanded clones.

clone_size j_call v_call d_call cdr3_length cdr3_aa cdr3_nt
NA TRBJ1-1 TRBV5-4 NA 15 CASSFGSRADTEAFF TGTGCCAGCAGCTTTGGATCCAGGGCCGATACTGAAGCTTTCTTT
once TRBJ1-1 TRBV7-3 NA 16 CASSLTFGAGITEAFF TGTGCCAGCAGCTTAACGTTCGGGGCGGGGATCACTGAAGCTTTCTTT
NA TRBJ2-4 TRBV5-4 NA 14 CASSLASGEGIQYF TGTGCCAGCAGCTTGGCCTCGGGTGAGGGGATTCAGTACTTC
NA TRBJ1-2 TRBV19 TRBD1 14 CASRPSGQGSGYTF TGTGCCAGTAGACCATCGGGACAGGGTTCCGGCTACACCTTC
NA TRBJ2-2 TRBV7-6 TRBD1 16 CASSLQTGENTGELFF TGTGCCAGCAGCTTACAAACAGGGGAAAACACCGGGGAGCTGTTTTTT
NA TRBJ2-3 TRBV6-5 NA 13 CASSRQFTDTQYF TGTGCCAGCAGTAGACAGTTCACAGATACGCAGTATTTT
NA TRBJ1-5 TRBV11-3 NA 16 CASTWQKRIVNQPQHF TGTGCCAGCACCTGGCAAAAAAGGATCGTCAATCAGCCCCAGCATTTT
NA TRBJ2-3 TRBV14 NA 14 CASSQNTGSDTQYF TGTGCCAGCAGCCAAAATACAGGGTCAGATACGCAGTATTTT
NA TRBJ2-3 TRBV19 NA 15 CASRSGQLNTDTQYF TGTGCCAGTAGGTCCGGACAGCTTAACACAGATACGCAGTATTTT
NA TRBJ1-2 TRBV10-3 TRBD1 14 CAISESRDSRGYTF TGTGCCATCAGTGAGTCCCGGGACAGTAGGGGCTACACCTTC